The 32 T cell receptor beta chains reported below all come from one sample, sequenced in a study of CD8+CD57+ T cells in acquired aplastic anemia. Sequencing involved patients with CD8+CD57+ cell expansion previously shown by flow cytometry. CDR3 and TCR beta VDJ profiling relied on a genomic DNA template. In TCRdb, the reads were re-called with MiXCR into one record per CDR3 protein. Of about 250,000 distinct CDR3 sequences listed, around 43% are singletons. Sequencing used sorted CD4+, CD8+, or CD8+CD57+ T cells (not recorded which) from PBMCs. Receptors originate from a human donor with aplastic anemia.

Ten or more counts support this clonotype. The chain employs TRBV20-1 and TRBJ1-4; D ambiguous. CDR3 length: 15 residues. V was trimmed by 0 bases and J by 8 bases, leaving 16 bases between them. The germline gives CDR1 DFQATT, CDR2 SNEGSKA (reference sequence). The CDR3 coding sequence is TGCAGTGCTAGAGATTTGGCAGGCCCGAAAGAAAAACTGTTTTTT. It specifies CSARDLAGPKEKLFF.

Points on this clonotype: The junction shows a germline mismatch at one end, possibly a read error. V is TRBV24-1 and J is TRBJ2-6, with TRBD1 identical over 11 bases. This CDR3 region has 20 residues. Germline CDR1 KGHDR, CDR2 SFDVKD. CDR3 nucleotide sequence: TGTGCCACCAGTGACCCACGGACAGGGGGCCTCTCCTCTGGAGCCAACGTCCCGACTTTC. Residues: CATSDPRTGGLSSGANVPTF.

CDR3 loop: CASSVDGTGGTEAFF. The CDR3 DNA reads TGTGCCAGCAGCGTAGATGGCACAGGGGGCACTGAAGCTTTCTTT. The chain employs TRBV6-4 and TRBJ1-1, with 8 positions matching TRBD1. Germline V CDR1 and CDR2: MRHNA, SNTAGT. The CDR3 runs to 15 residues. V shed 6 bases and J 4 bases; nucleotides not matched to a gene: 10.

The chain is built from TRBV15 and TRBJ1-6, with 10 nucleotides matching TRBD1. V lost 0 bases, J lost 7 bases, and 15 bases stayed unmatched. The CDR3 has 20 residues. Germline V CDR1 and CDR2: LNHNV, YYDKDF (reference sequence). CDR3 region: CATSRDATGRGQGRNSPLHF. The CDR3 DNA follows: TGTGCCACCAGCAGAGACGCTACGGGCCGGGGACAGGGGCGAAATTCACCCCTCCACTTT.

This chain connects TRBV10-3 to TRBJ2-1; D perhaps matches TRBD1 (6 bases). Between the trimmed V and J ends, which lost 6 bases and 7 bases, there was a span of 19 bases. The CDR3 is 15 residues long. Germline CDR1 and CDR2: ENHRY and SYGVKD. As DNA, the CDR3 is TGTGCCATCAGCCCTAGGGACACGGTCAATAATGAGCAGTTCTTC. Amino acids: CAISPRDTVNNEQFF.

The chain uses TRBV7-2 and TRBJ1-3, with D unclear. The V and J ends lost 5 bases and 7 bases respectively, with 15 bases between them. Germline V gives CDR1 SGHTA, CDR2 FQGNSA. There are 14 residues in the CDR3. CDR3 in DNA: TGTGCCAGCAGCCCTTTCAAGGGCGGGAACACCATATATTTT. It codes for CASSPFKGGNTIYF.

V is TRBV10-3 and J is TRBJ2-2; D is ambiguous. CDR3 length: 16 amino acids. Looked up from germline, CDR1 is ENHRY and CDR2 is SYGVKD. Trimming stripped 3 bases from V and 1 base from J, with 12 bases between. CDR3 DNA: TGTGCCATCAGTGATTTTGTGGGGATGAACACCGGGGAGCTGTTTTTT. Translation gives CAISDFVGMNTGELFF.

This clonotype has at least ten counts. The rearrangement joins TRBV20-1 to TRBJ2-3; D possibly corresponds to TRBD2 (5 bases). Germline V gene lookup returns CDR1 DFQATT and CDR2 SNEGSKA (reference sequence). The CDR3 sequence is 14 residues long. The V end was cut by 3 bases, the J end by 4 bases, with 14 bases between. The CDR3 here is CSARGSGNADTQYF. The CDR3 DNA sequence: TGCAGTGCTAGGGGCTCCGGGAACGCAGATACGCAGTATTTT.

A few counts support this clonotype. This chain links TRBV3-1 with TRBJ1-1; D remains ambiguous. The germline CDR1 and CDR2 sequences are LGHDT and YNNKEL (reference sequence). V was cut by 7 bases and J by 0 bases, with 12 bases left in between. The CDR3 covers 14 residues. CDR3 bases: TGTGCCAGCACCACGGGAGACATGAACACTGAAGCTTTCTTT. This gives the protein CASTTGDMNTEAFF.

The chain combines TRBV9 with TRBJ1-3; D may be TRBD1 (6 bases). The V gene lost 0 bases and the J gene lost 0 bases, with 13 bases spanning the gap. The CDR3 spans 17 residues. CDR1 is SGDLS and CDR2 is YYNGEE in the germline V gene. CDR3 residues: CASSVEGTRGSGNTIYF. The CDR3, as DNA: TGTGCCAGCAGCGTAGAAGGGACAAGGGGCTCTGGAAACACCATATATTTT.

The chain carries TRBV27 and TRBJ2-2, with TRBD2 identical over 8 bases. This CDR3 has 11 residues. CDR1 is MNHEY, CDR2 SMNVEV, per germline (reference sequence). J lost 9 bases, V lost 8 bases, and 2 bases had no gene match. In DNA, the CDR3 is TGTGCCAGCGGTAGCGGGAGGGAGCTGTTTTTT. The encoded protein is CASGSGRELFF.

The table lists this clonotype with many counts. V and J are TRBV10-3 and TRBJ2-2, with 8 bases lining up with TRBD2. This CDR3 comprises 16 residues. V was pared by 2 bases and J by 4 bases, with 6 bases of the junction left unmatched. Germline-derived CDR1 and CDR2 are ENHRY and SYGVKD. The DNA of the CDR3 is TGTGCCATCAGTGAGCTCAGCGGGGGCCGCACCGGGGAGCTGTTTTTT. As protein: CAISELSGGRTGELFF.

This clonotype came up a few times. This sequence joins TRBV7-2 and TRBJ1-3; no reliable D call. Germline values: CDR1 SGHTA, CDR2 FQGNSA. The CDR3 has 16 amino acids. Trimming pared 1 base from V and 0 bases from J, leaving 10 bases between. CDR3 coding DNA: TGTGCCAGCAGCTTAGTAAGGCTGTGCTCTGGAAACACCATATATTTT. This codes for CASSLVRLCSGNTIYF.

This clonotype was seen many times. The chain uses TRBV12-3 or TRBV12-4 and TRBJ2-7, with 7 bases lining up with TRBD2. J was trimmed by 3 bases and V by 5 bases; bases with no gene match: 4. The CDR3 loop spans 13 amino acids. CDR3 bases: TGTGCCAGCAGTATCGGACTAGACTACGAGCAGTACTTC. Amino acids: CASSIGLDYEQYF.

Turning to this clonotype: A much larger clone differs by one base, so this may be a read error. The J gene is TRBJ2-5, the V gene TRBV6-2 or TRBV6-3; D not resolved. The CDR3 totals 14 residues. CDR1 MNHEY and CDR2 SVGEGT come from the germline V gene. Here the CDR3 DNA reads TGTGCCAGCAGTTACTCATCGGCCCAAGAGACCCAGCACTTC. As protein: CASSYSSAQETQHF.

In this sample, this clonotype turned up once. The J gene is TRBJ1-5, the V gene TRBV2; D is perhaps TRBD1 (5 bases). Germline V gene sequence: CDR1 SNHLY, CDR2 FYNNEI. V was trimmed by 2 bases and J by 8 bases, leaving 13 bases between them. This CDR3 comprises 14 residues. CDR3 bases: TGTGCCAGCAGTGAATTGGGGCCTATGGAGCCCCAGCATTTT. Residues: CASSELGPMEPQHF.

J is TRBJ2-1 and V is TRBV29-1; TRBD2 matches 7 bases. V shed 4 bases, J shed 8 bases, and the junction held 5 bases outside the gene matches. Germline V gene lookup returns CDR1 SQVTM and CDR2 ANQGSEA. This CDR3 has 12 residues. DNA for the CDR3: TGCAGCGTTGGTCCTAGCGGCCATGAGCAGTTCTTC. Its protein is CSVGPSGHEQFF.

Turning to this clonotype: The junction shows a germline mismatch at one end, possibly a read error. The V and J genes are TRBV10-2 and TRBJ1-4; a possible D gene is TRBD1 (6 bases). The germline V gene encodes CDR1 WSHSY and CDR2 SAAADI. CDR3 length: 15 amino acids. In DNA, the CDR3 is TGCGCCAGCAGTGAGTCGGCAGGGGTGCCTGAAAAACTGGTTTTT. It yields the protein CASSESAGVPEKLVF.

The chain links TRBV12-3 or TRBV12-4 to TRBJ1-5; D call uncertain. The CDR3 runs to 10 residues. The V end was cut by 7 bases, the J end by 7 bases, with 5 bases between. CDR3 protein: CASTPQPQHF. The CDR3 coding sequence is TGTGCCAGCACCCCACAGCCCCAGCATTTT.

The chain joins TRBV7-2 to TRBJ2-7; unclear D gene. Germline lookup yields CDR1 SGHTA and CDR2 FQGNSA. This CDR3 has 11 residues. Trimming removed 5 bases from V and 7 bases from J, with 9 bases in between. CDR3 nucleotide sequence: TGTGCCAGCAGCCTGTGGAATGAGCAGTACTTC. It specifies CASSLWNEQYF.

This rearrangement joins TRBV25-1 to TRBJ1-2; D is undetermined. V was trimmed by 3 bases and J by 6 bases, leaving 17 bases between them. The CDR3 contains 15 residues. The germline V gene encodes CDR1 MGHDK and CDR2 SYGVNS. CDR3 nucleotides: TGTGCCAGCAGTGATACACTGGGCAGAGACAATGGCTACACCTTC. This codes for CASSDTLGRDNGYTF.

The J gene is TRBJ2-1, the V gene TRBV20-1, with D possibly matching TRBD1 (8 bases). CDR1 is DFQATT, CDR2 SNEGSKA, per germline (reference sequence). V gave up 4 bases and J gave up 4 bases, with 29 bases separating them. This CDR3 is 19 amino acids long. The CDR3 DNA reads as TGCAGTGCTACGGGGGGCGGACAGGGTTTCGATCTATGGTACAATGAGCAGTTCTTC. Encoded protein: CSATGGGQGFDLWYNEQFF.

The J gene is TRBJ2-7, the V gene TRBV7-9, with 10 bases fitting TRBD1. V was pared by 6 bases and J by 3 bases, with 8 bases of the junction left unmatched. Looked up from germline, CDR1 is SEHNR and CDR2 is FQNEAQ (reference sequence). The CDR3 totals 15 residues. CDR3 loop: CASSKGGTGVYEQYF. CDR3 DNA: TGTGCCAGCAGTAAAGGAGGGACAGGGGTCTACGAGCAGTACTTC.

The chain employs TRBV4-3 and TRBJ2-3, with TRBD2 matching over 8 bases. The trim removed 1 base at V and 2 bases at J, leaving 5 bases unmatched. The germline gives CDR1 LGHNA, CDR2 YSLEER. The CDR3 has 16 amino acids. CDR3 region: CASSQVASGFTDTQYF. CDR3 coding DNA: TGCGCCAGCAGCCAAGTAGCTAGCGGGTTCACAGATACGCAGTATTTT.

This clonotype is a singleton in its sample. This sequence joins TRBV20-1 and TRBJ2-5; D not resolved. V dropped 5 bases and J dropped 4 bases, with 11 bases sitting between them. In germline, CDR1 is DFQATT, CDR2 SNEGSKA (reference sequence). The CDR3 is 12 amino acids. The DNA for the CDR3 is TGCAGTGCTTCGAAAAATGGAGAGACCCAGTACTTC. This sequence encodes CSASKNGETQYF.

This clonotype was seen a few times. The chain links TRBV6-4 to TRBJ2-1, with a possible D match to TRBD2 (5 bases). The germline V gene encodes CDR1 MRHNA and CDR2 SNTAGT. The CDR3 runs to 12 residues. Trimming left V 7 bases short and J 7 bases short, with 11 bases between. The CDR3 spells CASTSTGNEQFF. The CDR3 nucleotides read TGTGCCAGCACCTCAACGGGGAATGAGCAGTTCTTC.

J is TRBJ1-2 and V is TRBV7-8; D is perhaps TRBD1 (5 bases). V lost 5 bases, J lost 8 bases, and 15 bases lay in between. CDR3 length: 13 amino acids. Germline lookup yields CDR1 SGHVS and CDR2 FQNEAQ. CDR3 amino acids: CASSTWGRGGYTF. CDR3 in DNA: TGTGCCAGCAGCACATGGGGCAGAGGAGGCTACACCTTC.

This clonotype was detected once. The chain carries TRBV29-1 and TRBJ1-1; D is possibly TRBD1 (5 bases). Per germline, CDR1 SQVTM and CDR2 ANQGSEA. Trimming pared 8 bases from V and 1 base from J, leaving 17 bases between. CDR3 length: 14 residues. The DNA of the CDR3 is TGCAGCCAAACCAGGAGGGGAAGGAACACTGAAGCTTTCTTT. Translating it yields CSQTRRGRNTEAFF. Supplemented by reference TRBV29-1 and TRBJ1-1, the full variable domain reads SAVISQKPSRDICQRGTSLTIQCQVDSQVTMMFWYRQQPGQSLTLIATANQGSEATYESGFVIDKFPISRPNLTFSTLTVSNMSPEDSSIYLCSQTRRGRNTEAFFGQGTRLTVV.

The V call is TRBV7-3, the J call TRBJ2-3; D not certain. The germline V gene encodes CDR1 SGHTA and CDR2 FQGTGA. The CDR3 contains 13 residues. V was clipped by 2 bases and J by 11 bases, with 14 bases between them. CDR3 in DNA: TGTGCCAGCAGCTTAGGGAACAGTATTGAGCAGTATTTT. This encodes CASSLGNSIEQYF. Drawing the rest from reference TRBV7-3 and TRBJ2-3, the complete variable domain is GAGVSQTPSNKVTEKGKYVELRCDPISGHTALYWYRQSLGQGPEFLIYFQGTGAADDSGLPNDRFFAVRPEGSVSTLKIQRTERGDSAVYLCASSLGNSIEQYFGPGTRLTVL.

With regard to this clonotype: Given a much more abundant clone one base away, this may be a read error. The gene calls are TRBV20-1 and TRBJ1-5; D ambiguous. The CDR3 runs 17 residues. Germline values: CDR1 DFQATT, CDR2 SNEGSKA (reference sequence). CDR3 in amino acids: CSVRDWVGIGLSQPQHF. DNA for the CDR3: TGCAGTGTTAGAGATTGGGTGGGGATTGGACTCTCTCAGCCCCAGCATTTT.

The J gene is TRBJ2-6, the V gene TRBV15; TRBD1 might be the D (5 bases). CDR1 is LNHNV and CDR2 is YYDKDF in the germline V gene (reference sequence). The CDR3 runs to 16 residues. Trimming pared 5 bases from V and 0 bases from J, leaving 11 bases between. CDR3 protein: CATSGRQPSGANVLTF. As DNA, the CDR3 is TGTGCCACCAGCGGCAGACAGCCCTCTGGGGCCAACGTCCTGACTTTC.

The chain has TRBV5-6 and TRBJ2-3, with a possible D match to TRBD1 (6 bases). V was shortened by 0 bases and J by 3 bases, with 8 bases between the two germline ends. The germline V gene has CDR1 SGHDT and CDR2 YYEEEE. The CDR3 runs 14 residues. The CDR3 DNA reads as TGTGCCAGCAGCTTGGTAAGGGGGACAGATACGCAGTATTTT. Translated, it gives CASSLVRGTDTQYF.